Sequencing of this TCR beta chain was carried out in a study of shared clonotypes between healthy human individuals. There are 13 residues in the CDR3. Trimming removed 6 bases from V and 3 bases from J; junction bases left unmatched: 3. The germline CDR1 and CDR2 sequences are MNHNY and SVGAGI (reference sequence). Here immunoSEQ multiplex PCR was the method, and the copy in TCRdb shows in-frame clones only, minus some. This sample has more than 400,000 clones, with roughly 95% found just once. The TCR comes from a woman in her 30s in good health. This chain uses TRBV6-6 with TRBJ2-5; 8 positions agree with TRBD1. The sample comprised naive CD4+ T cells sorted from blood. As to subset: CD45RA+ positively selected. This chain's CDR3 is CASSDRGEETQYF. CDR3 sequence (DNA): TGTGCCAGCAGCGACAGGGGAGAAGAGACCCAGTACTTC.